These 21 T cell receptor beta chains originate from one sample sequenced in a study of response to subunit inactivated influenza vaccine. TCRdb recomputed calls from the RT-PCR reads with MiXCR, one row per CDR3 protein. The repertoire includes 630,000 or so distinct CDR3 sequences, approximately 15% of them detected once, and 9.5% to 13% sits in the top ten. This specimen consisted of PBMCs from blood, obtained less than 13 days after vaccination. Receptor source: a man aged 50-60 years who received an inactivated influenza vaccine.

In its sample, this clonotype was seen a few times. The V call is TRBV7-9, the J call TRBJ2-1; a weak D match, TRBD2 (6 bases). Looked up from germline, CDR1 is SEHNR and CDR2 is FQNEAQ (reference sequence). V was pared by 1 base and J by 6 bases, with 13 bases between. The CDR3 is made up of 15 amino acids. The CDR3: CASSLVAGPSNEQFF. DNA of the CDR3: TGTGCCAGCAGCTTAGTGGCGGGACCTTCCAATGAGCAGTTCTTC.

This chain uses TRBV5-1 with TRBJ1-1, with D possibly being TRBD1 (6 bases). The CDR3 is 14 amino acids. V was trimmed by 0 bases and J by 6 bases, leaving 12 bases between them. Germline lookup yields CDR1 SGHRS and CDR2 YFSETQ. CDR3 in amino acids: CASSLDQGSAEAFF. The DNA of the CDR3 is TGCGCCAGCAGCTTGGACCAGGGGAGTGCTGAAGCTTTCTTT. The variable domain in full, with the rest retrieved from reference TRBV5-1 and TRBJ1-1, is KAGVTQTPRYLIKTRGQQVTLSCSPISGHRSVSWYQQTPGQGLQFLFEYFSETQRNKGNFPGRFSGRQFSNSRSEMNVSTLELGDSALYLCASSLDQGSAEAFFGQGTRLTVV.

This clonotype has a handful of counts. The J gene is TRBJ2-2, the V gene TRBV20-1; D call uncertain. This CDR3 is 13 amino acids long. The V gene's germline CDR1 is DFQATT and CDR2 SNEGSKA (reference sequence). The ends were cut back, 3 bases at V and 4 bases at J, with 9 bases in the middle. CDR3 in amino acids: CSASGLSTGELFF. The CDR3 region has the DNA TGCAGTGCTAGTGGATTATCCACCGGGGAGCTGTTTTTT.

This clonotype was counted between two and nine times. The chain uses TRBV5-4 and TRBJ2-2; TRBD2 aligns across 14 bases. The V and J ends lost 3 bases and 4 bases, in that order; junction bases with no gene match: 8. The CDR3 has 18 amino acids. Germline CDR1 is SGHNT and CDR2 is YYREEE (reference sequence). The CDR3 DNA reads TGTGCCAGCAGCTCCGGGACTAGCGGGAGTTCGGGCACCGGGGAGCTGTTTTTT. It is translated as CASSSGTSGSSGTGELFF.

This chain joins TRBV5-1 and TRBJ2-3; 9 bases fit TRBD2. Per germline, CDR1 SGHRS and CDR2 YFSETQ. The V and J ends lost 5 bases and 2 bases, in that order; junction bases with no gene match: 9. The CDR3 has 16 amino acids. CDR3 nucleotides: TGCGCCAGCAGAAAACTAGCGGGCGGCACCACAGATACGCAGTATTTT. This gives the protein CASRKLAGGTTDTQYF.

The V and J genes are TRBV18 and TRBJ1-2; possible D gene TRBD1, 6 bases. This CDR3 contains 13 residues. V lost 3 bases to trimming and J lost 7 bases, with 12 bases between them. Looked up from germline, CDR1 is KGHSH and CDR2 is LQKENI. CDR3 loop: CASSPLQGSGYTF. The DNA of the CDR3 is TGTGCCAGCTCACCTTTGCAGGGGAGTGGCTACACCTTC.

This clonotype appeared a few times. The chain recombines TRBV5-6 with TRBJ1-5; maybe TRBD1 (5 bases). The CDR3 is made up of 14 amino acids. Germline loops: CDR1 SGHDT, CDR2 YYEEEE. Trimming took 1 base from V and 6 from J, leaving 11 bases between them. CDR3 residues: CASSLRVGGQPQHF. DNA of the CDR3: TGTGCCAGCAGCTTGAGGGTCGGGGGTCAGCCCCAGCATTTT.

This clonotype was found once. The genes are TRBV12-3 or TRBV12-4 and TRBJ2-1; TRBD1 aligns across 9 bases. The ends lost 5 bases at V and 4 bases at J; junction bases unmatched: 6. The CDR3 loop spans 15 amino acids. The CDR3 nucleotides read TGTGCCAGCAGTCAGACAGGGGGACGTTACAATGAGCAGTTCTTC. This translates into CASSQTGGRYNEQFF.

This clonotype showed up just a few times. The genes are TRBV25-1 and TRBJ2-7, with 12 bases identical to TRBD2. The V and J ends lost 4 bases and 2 bases, in that order; junction bases with no gene match: 3. Germline CDR1 is MGHDK and CDR2 is SYGVNS. CDR3 size: 15 residues. The CDR3 protein is CASSGLAGGTYEQYF. CDR3 DNA sequence: TGTGCCAGCAGTGGTCTAGCGGGAGGGACCTACGAGCAGTACTTC.

The rearrangement links TRBV5-5 to TRBJ2-7; 8 bases align to TRBD1. The germline V gene encodes CDR1 SGHKS and CDR2 YYEKEE (reference sequence). This CDR3 spans 15 amino acids. V lost 8 bases and J lost 6; bases outside the gene matches: 16. The CDR3 is CARSLGLDRAREQYF. Written as DNA, the CDR3 is TGTGCCAGGAGCCTTGGATTGGACAGGGCGCGCGAGCAGTACTTC.

This clonotype was found many times. The V and J genes are TRBV5-8 and TRBJ2-2, with D unresolved. The CDR3 consists of 13 residues. Trimming left V 3 bases short and J 4 bases short, with 7 bases between. Germline V lookup: CDR1 SGHTS, CDR2 YDEGEE. CDR3: CASSYYPTGELFF. The CDR3, as DNA: TGTGCCAGCAGCTACTATCCCACCGGGGAGCTGTTTTTT. Complete variable domain (other parts from reference TRBV5-8 and TRBJ2-2): EAGVTQSPTHLIKTRGQQATLRCSPISGHTSVYWYQQALGLGLQFLLWYDEGEERNRGNFPPRFSGRQFPNYSSELNVNALELEDSALYLCASSYYPTGELFFGEGSRLTVL.

This clonotype appeared many times. One end of the junction fails to match germline, which may point to a read error. This chain links TRBV11-2 with TRBJ2-6; D call uncertain. Germline CDR1 and CDR2: SGHAT and FQNNGV. The CDR3 sequence is 15 residues long. CDR3 in amino acids: CASSLSSSGANVLTF. As DNA, the CDR3 is TGTGCCAGCAGCTTAAGCTCGTCTGGTGCCAACGTCCTGACTTTC.

This chain links TRBV4-1 with TRBJ1-2; D might be TRBD1 (6 bases). Germline CDR1 is MGHRA and CDR2 is YSYEKL. The CDR3 consists of 14 residues. Trimming took 0 bases from V and 5 from J, leaving 10 bases between them. This CDR3 is CASSQDPGAYGYTF. CDR3 nucleotides: TGCGCCAGCAGCCAAGATCCGGGGGCTTATGGCTACACCTTC.

J is TRBJ2-1 and V is TRBV3-1, with TRBD2 identical over 10 bases. Germline V gene sequence: CDR1 LGHDT, CDR2 YNNKEL (reference sequence). V was clipped by 11 bases and J by 0 bases; unmatched bases: 22. The CDR3 extends over 20 amino acids. The CDR3 region has the DNA TGTGCCTCCAGCCAGGGATACTCCCAAGGACTAGCGGCCTCCTACAATGAGCAGTTCTTC. Translation: CASSQGYSQGLAASYNEQFF.

This clonotype was detected a few times. V and J are TRBV7-2 and TRBJ1-5, with unresolved D. Trimming pared 0 bases from V and 7 bases from J, leaving 19 bases between. This CDR3 spans 17 amino acids. The V gene's germline CDR1 is SGHTA and CDR2 FQGNSA. For the CDR3, the DNA is TGTGCCAGCAGCTTAGCAGTTCAACATACGGGGAGGCAGCCCCAGCATTTT. Amino acids: CASSLAVQHTGRQPQHF.

This clonotype has more than one count but fewer than ten. The rearrangement joins TRBV20-1 to TRBJ2-3; 8 bases fit TRBD2. CDR3 length: 16 residues. The germline CDR1 and CDR2 sequences are DFQATT and SNEGSKA (reference sequence). The V gene end was trimmed by 4 bases and the J gene end by 4 bases; junction bases not matched to a gene: 13. The CDR3 reads CSATVIAGRDPDTQYF. CDR3 sequence (DNA): TGCAGTGCTACCGTAATAGCGGGGCGAGACCCAGATACGCAGTATTTT.

This chain connects TRBV15 to TRBJ2-7; maybe TRBD1 (7 bases). V shed 0 bases and J shed 3 bases, with 12 bases lying between them. Germline V gene data show CDR1 as LNHNV and CDR2 as YYDKDF (reference sequence). The CDR3 runs 15 residues. The CDR3 nucleotides read TGTGCCACCAGCAGAGAGGGAGGACAGGTCTACGAGCAGTACTTC. Amino acid sequence: CATSREGGQVYEQYF.

This clonotype has a handful of counts. J is TRBJ1-3 and V is TRBV6-1; D gene unclear. The CDR3 is 13 amino acids. The ends were cut back, 10 bases at V and 2 bases at J, with 12 bases in the middle. Looked up from germline, CDR1 is MNHNS and CDR2 is SASEGT. The CDR3 coding sequence is TGTGCCACCTCCTGGGGTGCTGGAAACACCATATATTTT. As protein: CATSWGAGNTIYF.

This clonotype was counted many times. The chain employs TRBV28 and TRBJ2-1; no clear D. The CDR3 is made up of 14 amino acids. The V and J ends lost 3 bases and 7 bases respectively, with 13 bases between them. Germline values: CDR1 MDHEN, CDR2 SYDVKM. The CDR3 loop is CASSFPRAGNEQFF. The CDR3 DNA sequence: TGTGCCAGCAGTTTTCCCCGGGCCGGGAATGAGCAGTTCTTC.

This clonotype was detected a few times. The chain carries TRBV29-1 and TRBJ2-1, with TRBD2 matching 9 bases. CDR1 is SQVTM and CDR2 is ANQGSEA in the germline V gene. V dropped 6 bases and J dropped 2; count of bases not matched to a gene: 5. The CDR3 covers 14 residues. The DNA of the CDR3 is TGCAGCGTCGTTTCTAGCGGGACCTACAATGAGCAGTTCTTC. Its protein is CSVVSSGTYNEQFF.

The V and J genes are TRBV7-9 and TRBJ2-1, with 9 positions matching TRBD2. The CDR3 is 15 residues long. Losses at the gene ends were 3 bases for V and 7 bases for J; bases not matched to a gene: 7. CDR1 is SEHNR and CDR2 is FQNEAQ in the germline V gene (reference sequence). DNA for the CDR3: TGTGCCAGCAGCTTGTGGCGGGGGGGCCGGAATGAGCAGTTCTTC. Residues: CASSLWRGGRNEQFF.